Sequencing of this TCR beta chain was carried out in a study of blood T cell repertoires in COVID-19. Germline CDR1 is GTSNPN and CDR2 is SVGIG (reference sequence). V shed 4 bases, J shed 4 bases, and the junction held 9 bases outside the gene matches. This CDR3 is built from 16 residues. Profiling relied on immunoSEQ multiplex PCR, and the TCRdb table lists in-frame clones only, not all of them. The profile covers over 350,000 clones, with 80% to 90% appearing a single time and 4% to 5.5% taken by the ten largest. This clonotype was sampled from a woman aged 25 to 45 with acute or convalescent COVID-19. This rearrangement joins TRBV30 to TRBJ2-6; TRBD1 matches 8 bases. Sequencing input: peripheral blood. The CDR3 DNA reads as TGTGCCTGGATTACAGGGGGAGGAGTGGGGGCCAACGTCCTGACTTTC. Translation gives CAWITGGGVGANVLTF. The full variable domain, its missing parts supplied by reference TRBV30 and TRBJ2-6, is SQTIHQWPATLVQPVGSPLSLECTVEGTSNPNLYWYRQAAGRGLQLLFYSVGIGQISSEVPQNLSASRPQDRQFILSSKKLLLSDSGFYLCAWITGGGVGANVLTFGAGSRLTVL.